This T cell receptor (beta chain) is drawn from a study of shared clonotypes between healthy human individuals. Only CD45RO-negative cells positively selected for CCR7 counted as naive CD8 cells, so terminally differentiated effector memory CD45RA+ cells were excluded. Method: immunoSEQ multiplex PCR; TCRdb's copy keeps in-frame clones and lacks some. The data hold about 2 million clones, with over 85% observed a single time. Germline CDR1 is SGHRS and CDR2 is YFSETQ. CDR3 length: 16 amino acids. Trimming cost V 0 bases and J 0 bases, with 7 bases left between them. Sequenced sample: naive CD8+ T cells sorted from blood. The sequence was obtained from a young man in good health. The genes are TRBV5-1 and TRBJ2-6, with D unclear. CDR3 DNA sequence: TGCGCCAGCAGCTTGGTGGAGCCCTCTGGGGCCAACGTCCTGACTTTC. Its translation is CASSLVEPSGANVLTF.